The subject of this entry is one TCR beta chain. These data come from a study of blood T cell repertoires in COVID-19. Study-wide background: Samples of COVID-19 (acute and convalescent) were obtained from the United States, Italy and Spain. PBMCs, B-cell-depleted T cells, or T cells provided the cDNA or gDNA that made up the material.

Per the original methods: For nucleated cells, counts were estimated from reference gene primer amplification. The table came from immunoSEQ multiplex PCR; TCRdb's copy has only in-frame clones and leaves some out. V and J calls and clone size follow that table, whereas D and trimming were derived from the DNA. The data show some 100,000 clones, around 88% seen once. V gave up 7 bases and J gave up 6 bases, with 15 bases separating them. The CDR3 sequence is 14 residues long. Germline loops: CDR1 KGHDR, CDR2 SFDVKD. The chain uses TRBV24-1 and TRBJ2-1, with D maybe TRBD2 (5 bases). The specimen sequenced was peripheral blood. This TCR derives from a woman aged 70-85 years with acute or convalescent COVID-19. The CDR3 reads CATRGAPRVNEQFF. The CDR3 bases are TGTGCCACCAGAGGAGCCCCGAGGGTCAATGAGCAGTTCTTC.